A single sample is the source of the 5 T cell receptor beta chains below, sequenced in a study of shared clonotypes between healthy human individuals. The data were produced by immunoSEQ multiplex PCR, yet TCRdb's version contains in-frame clones alone and is incomplete. Altogether some 2,000,000 clones are present, around 95% being singletons, with the ten largest covering 0.13%. Sequenced input: naive CD4+ T cells sorted from blood. Subset defined: CD45RA+ positively selected. These receptors all stem from a man between 18 and 35 years old in good health.

The chain couples TRBV10-2 to TRBJ1-6; tentatively, D is TRBD1 (5 bases). This CDR3 spans 16 amino acids. CDR1 is WSHSY, CDR2 SAAADI, per germline. Trimming shortened V by 6 bases and J by 8 bases, and 20 bases separated the two germline ends. DNA for the CDR3: TGCGCCAGCAGCCCCTCGGGGCAGGTAAAAGATTCACCCCTCCACTTT. Its protein is CASSPSGQVKDSPLHF.

V is TRBV5-1 and J is TRBJ2-3, with D unresolved. This CDR3 has 14 amino acids. The germline CDR1 and CDR2 sequences are SGHRS and YFSETQ. V gave up 5 bases and J gave up 4 bases, with 14 bases separating them. CDR3 protein: CASSWGVEADTQYF. As DNA, the CDR3 is TGCGCCAGCAGTTGGGGTGTAGAGGCAGATACGCAGTATTTT.

A note on this clone: The sample has other DNA sequences that encode this CDR3 too. V usage is TRBV19 and J usage is TRBJ2-1, with a tentative D call TRBD2 (5 bases). The CDR3 contains 15 residues. The ends were cut back, 4 bases at V and 1 base at J, with 11 bases in the middle. From germline, CDR1 is LNHDA and CDR2 SQIVND (reference sequence). The CDR3 here is CASSRAGSSYNEQFF. The CDR3 nucleotides read TGTGCCAGTAGTAGGGCTGGGAGTTCCTACAATGAGCAGTTCTTC.

The chain is built from TRBV5-6 and TRBJ1-5, with no clear D. This CDR3 region has 14 residues. The V gene lost 5 bases and the J gene lost 1 base, with 10 bases spanning the gap. From germline, CDR1 is SGHDT and CDR2 YYEEEE. The CDR3 DNA reads as TGTGCCAGCAGTCCGTCTCCCAGCAATCAGCCCCAGCATTTT. This codes for CASSPSPSNQPQHF.

This chain links TRBV5-1 with TRBJ2-1, with a possible D match to TRBD2 (5 bases). The CDR3 sequence is 14 residues long. CDR1 SGHRS and CDR2 YFSETQ come from the germline V gene. V was pared by 3 bases and J by 7 bases, with 14 bases between. In DNA form, the CDR3 reads TGCGCCAGCAGCTCCGAACTAGTGGAAAATGAGCAGTTCTTC. Translation: CASSSELVENEQFF. Full variable domain (missing parts from reference TRBV5-1 and TRBJ2-1): KAGVTQTPRYLIKTRGQQVTLSCSPISGHRSVSWYQQTPGQGLQFLFEYFSETQRNKGNFPGRFSGRQFSNSRSEMNVSTLELGDSALYLCASSSELVENEQFFGPGTRLTVL.